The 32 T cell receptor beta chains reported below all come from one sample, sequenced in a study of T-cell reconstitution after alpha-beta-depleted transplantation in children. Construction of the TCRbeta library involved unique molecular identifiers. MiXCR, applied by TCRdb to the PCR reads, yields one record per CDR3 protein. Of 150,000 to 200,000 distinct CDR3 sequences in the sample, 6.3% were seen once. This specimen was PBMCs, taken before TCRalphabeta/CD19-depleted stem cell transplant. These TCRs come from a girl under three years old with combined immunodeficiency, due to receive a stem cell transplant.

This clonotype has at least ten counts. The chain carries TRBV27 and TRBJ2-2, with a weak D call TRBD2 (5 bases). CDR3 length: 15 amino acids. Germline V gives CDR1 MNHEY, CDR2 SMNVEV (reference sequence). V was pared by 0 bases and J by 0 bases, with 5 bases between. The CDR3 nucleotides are TGTGCCAGCAGTTTATCCGGGACGAACACCGGGGAGCTGTTTTTT. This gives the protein CASSLSGTNTGELFF.

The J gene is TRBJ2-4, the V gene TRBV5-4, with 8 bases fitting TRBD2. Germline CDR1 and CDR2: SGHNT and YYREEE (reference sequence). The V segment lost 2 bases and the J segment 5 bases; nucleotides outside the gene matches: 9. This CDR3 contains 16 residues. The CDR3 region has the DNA TGTGCCAGCAGCTTAGGACCCGGGGGGGATCAAAACATTCAGTACTTC. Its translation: CASSLGPGGDQNIQYF.

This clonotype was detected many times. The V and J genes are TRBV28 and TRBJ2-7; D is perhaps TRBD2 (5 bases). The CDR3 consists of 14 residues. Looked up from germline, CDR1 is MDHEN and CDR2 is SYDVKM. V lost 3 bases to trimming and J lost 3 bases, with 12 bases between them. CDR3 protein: CASSLGVTYYEQYF. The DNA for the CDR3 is TGTGCCAGCAGTTTGGGAGTCACTTACTACGAGCAGTACTTC.

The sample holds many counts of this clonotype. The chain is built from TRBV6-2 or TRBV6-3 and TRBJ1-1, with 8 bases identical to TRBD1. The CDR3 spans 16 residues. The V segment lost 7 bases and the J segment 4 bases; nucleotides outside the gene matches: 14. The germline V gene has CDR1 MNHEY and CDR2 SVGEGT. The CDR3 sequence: CASTLPFRGRSTEAFF. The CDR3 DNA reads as TGTGCCAGCACCTTACCTTTCAGGGGGCGAAGCACTGAAGCTTTCTTT.

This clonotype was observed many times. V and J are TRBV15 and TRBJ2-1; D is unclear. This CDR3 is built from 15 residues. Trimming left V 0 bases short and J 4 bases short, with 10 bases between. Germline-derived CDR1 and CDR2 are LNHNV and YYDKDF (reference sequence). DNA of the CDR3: TGTGCCACCAGCAGAGACGGCCTACCGTACAATGAGCAGTTCTTC. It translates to CATSRDGLPYNEQFF.

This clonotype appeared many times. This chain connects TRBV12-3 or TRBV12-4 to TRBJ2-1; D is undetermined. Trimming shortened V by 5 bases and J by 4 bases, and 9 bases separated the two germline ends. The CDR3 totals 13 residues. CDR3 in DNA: TGTGCCAGCAGTATCGGTCGTTACAATGAGCAGTTCTTC. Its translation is CASSIGRYNEQFF.

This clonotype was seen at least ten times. CDR3 protein: CASSYSTSKMGWTGELFF. The CDR3 DNA follows: TGTGCCAGCAGTTACTCGACGTCGAAAATGGGTTGGACCGGGGAGCTGTTTTTT. V is TRBV6-5 and J is TRBJ2-2, with D unclear. The germline gives CDR1 MNHEY, CDR2 SVGAGI. Trimming took off 0 bases at V and 5 bases at J, with 19 bases between the two ends. There are 18 residues in the CDR3.

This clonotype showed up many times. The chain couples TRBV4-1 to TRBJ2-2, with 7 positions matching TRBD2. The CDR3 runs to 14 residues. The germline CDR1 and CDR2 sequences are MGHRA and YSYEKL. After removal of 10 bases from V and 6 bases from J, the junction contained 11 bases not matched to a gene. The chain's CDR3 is CATMGGSGAGELFF. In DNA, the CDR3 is TGCGCCACCATGGGGGGGTCTGGAGCCGGGGAGCTGTTTTTT.

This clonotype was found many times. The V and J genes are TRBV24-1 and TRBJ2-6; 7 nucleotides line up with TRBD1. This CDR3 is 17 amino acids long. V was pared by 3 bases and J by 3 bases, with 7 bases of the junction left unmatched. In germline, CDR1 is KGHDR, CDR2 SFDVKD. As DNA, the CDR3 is TGTGCCACCAGTGATAGAGGGGGCGCAATTGGGGCCAACGTCCTGACTTTC. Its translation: CATSDRGGAIGANVLTF.

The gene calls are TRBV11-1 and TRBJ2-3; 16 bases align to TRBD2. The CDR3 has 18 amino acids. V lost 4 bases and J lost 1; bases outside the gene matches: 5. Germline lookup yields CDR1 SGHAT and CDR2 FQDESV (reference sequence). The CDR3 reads CASSSGLAGGHGTDTQYF. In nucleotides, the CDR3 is TGTGCCAGCAGCTCGGGACTAGCGGGGGGGCACGGCACAGATACGCAGTATTTT.

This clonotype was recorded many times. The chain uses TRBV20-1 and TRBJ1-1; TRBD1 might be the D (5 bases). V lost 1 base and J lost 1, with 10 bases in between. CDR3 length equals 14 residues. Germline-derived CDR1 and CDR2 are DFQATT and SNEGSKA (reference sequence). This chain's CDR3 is CSARVFQGNTEAFF. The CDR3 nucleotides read TGCAGTGCTAGAGTCTTCCAGGGGAACACTGAAGCTTTCTTT.

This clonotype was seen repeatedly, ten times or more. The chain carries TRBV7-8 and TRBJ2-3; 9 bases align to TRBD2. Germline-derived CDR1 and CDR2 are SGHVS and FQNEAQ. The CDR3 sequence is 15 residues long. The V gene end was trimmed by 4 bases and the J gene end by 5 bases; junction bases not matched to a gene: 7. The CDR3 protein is CASSSPGLALDTQYF. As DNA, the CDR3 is TGTGCCAGCAGCTCACCGGGACTAGCCTTAGATACGCAGTATTTT.

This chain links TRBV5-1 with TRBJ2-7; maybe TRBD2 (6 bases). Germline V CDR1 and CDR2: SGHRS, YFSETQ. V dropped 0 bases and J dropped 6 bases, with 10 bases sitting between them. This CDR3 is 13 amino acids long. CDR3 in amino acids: CASSLGGIREQYF. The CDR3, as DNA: TGCGCCAGCAGCTTGGGCGGGATACGCGAGCAGTACTTC.

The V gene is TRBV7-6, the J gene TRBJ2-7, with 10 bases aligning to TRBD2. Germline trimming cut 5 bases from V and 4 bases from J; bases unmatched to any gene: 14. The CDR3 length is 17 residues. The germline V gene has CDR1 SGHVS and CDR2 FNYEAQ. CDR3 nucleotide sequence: TGTGCCAGCAGCAGAAGCGGGGGGGCCGGGATCTTTTACGAGCAGTACTTC. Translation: CASSRSGGAGIFYEQYF.

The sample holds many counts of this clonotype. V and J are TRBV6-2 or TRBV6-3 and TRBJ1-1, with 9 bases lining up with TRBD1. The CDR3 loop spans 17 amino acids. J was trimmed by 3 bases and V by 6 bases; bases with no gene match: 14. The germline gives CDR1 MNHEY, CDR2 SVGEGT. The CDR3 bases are TGTGCCAGCAGAAACGATTACGGACAGGGGAGGGACACTGAAGCTTTCTTT. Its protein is CASRNDYGQGRDTEAFF.

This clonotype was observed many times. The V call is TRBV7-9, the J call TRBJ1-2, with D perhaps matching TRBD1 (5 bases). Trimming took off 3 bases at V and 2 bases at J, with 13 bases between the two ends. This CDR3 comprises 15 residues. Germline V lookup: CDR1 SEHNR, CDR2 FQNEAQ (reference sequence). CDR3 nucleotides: TGTGCCAGCAGCTTTACAGGATTAATAAACTATGGCTACACCTTC. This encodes CASSFTGLINYGYTF. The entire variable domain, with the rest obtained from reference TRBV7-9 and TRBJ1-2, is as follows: DTGVSQNPRHKITKRGQNVTFRCDPISEHNRLYWYRQTLGQGPEFLTYFQNEAQLEKSRLLSDRFSAERPKGSFSTLEIQRTEQGDSAMYLCASSFTGLINYGYTFGSGTRLTVV.

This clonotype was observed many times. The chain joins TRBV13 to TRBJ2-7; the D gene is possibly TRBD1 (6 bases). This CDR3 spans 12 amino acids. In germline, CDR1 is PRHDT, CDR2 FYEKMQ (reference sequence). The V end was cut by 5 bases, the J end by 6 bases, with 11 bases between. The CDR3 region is CASSGQPTEQYF. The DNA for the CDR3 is TGTGCCAGCAGCGGACAGCCGACCGAGCAGTACTTC.

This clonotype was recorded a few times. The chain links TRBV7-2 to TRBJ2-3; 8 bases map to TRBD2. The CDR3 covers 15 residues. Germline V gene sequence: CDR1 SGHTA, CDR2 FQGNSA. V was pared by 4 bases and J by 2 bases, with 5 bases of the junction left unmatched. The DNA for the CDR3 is TGTGCCAGCAGCTCACCGGGGGGGATCACAGATACGCAGTATTTT. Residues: CASSSPGGITDTQYF.

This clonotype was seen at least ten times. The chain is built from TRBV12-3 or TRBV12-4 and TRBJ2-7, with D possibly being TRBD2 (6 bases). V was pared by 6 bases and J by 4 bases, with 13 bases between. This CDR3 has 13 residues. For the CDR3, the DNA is TGTGCCAGCAGCTCCGGGACTGCTTACGAGCAGTACTTC. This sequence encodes CASSSGTAYEQYF.

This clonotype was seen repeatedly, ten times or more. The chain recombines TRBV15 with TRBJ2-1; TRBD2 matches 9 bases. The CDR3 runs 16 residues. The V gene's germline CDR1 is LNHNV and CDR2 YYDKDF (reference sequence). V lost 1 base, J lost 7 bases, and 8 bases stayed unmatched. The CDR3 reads CATSRALAGQSNEQFF. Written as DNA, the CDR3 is TGTGCCACCAGCAGAGCTCTAGCGGGGCAGAGTAATGAGCAGTTCTTC.

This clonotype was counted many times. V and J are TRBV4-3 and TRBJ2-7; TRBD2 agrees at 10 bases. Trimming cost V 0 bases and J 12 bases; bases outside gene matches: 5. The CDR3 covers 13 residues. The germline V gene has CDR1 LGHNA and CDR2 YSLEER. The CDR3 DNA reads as TGCGCCAGCAGCCAAGATAGCGGGGGGCATCGGTACTTC. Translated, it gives CASSQDSGGHRYF.

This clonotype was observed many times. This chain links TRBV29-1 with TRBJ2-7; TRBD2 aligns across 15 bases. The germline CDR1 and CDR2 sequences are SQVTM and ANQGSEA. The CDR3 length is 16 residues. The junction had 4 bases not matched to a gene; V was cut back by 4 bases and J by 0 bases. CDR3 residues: CSVAGLAGGSSYEQYF. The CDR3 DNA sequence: TGCAGCGTTGCGGGACTAGCGGGGGGCAGCTCCTACGAGCAGTACTTC.

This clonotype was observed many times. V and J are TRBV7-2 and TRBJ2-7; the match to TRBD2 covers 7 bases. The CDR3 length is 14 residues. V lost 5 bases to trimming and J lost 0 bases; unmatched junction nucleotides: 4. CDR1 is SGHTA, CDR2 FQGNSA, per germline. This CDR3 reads CASSPRTSSYEQYF. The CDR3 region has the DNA TGTGCCAGCAGCCCGCGGACTAGCTCCTACGAGCAGTACTTC.

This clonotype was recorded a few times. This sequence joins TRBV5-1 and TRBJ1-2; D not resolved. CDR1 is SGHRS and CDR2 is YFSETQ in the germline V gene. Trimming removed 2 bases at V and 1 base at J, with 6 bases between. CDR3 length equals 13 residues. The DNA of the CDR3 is TGCGCCAGCAGCTTACGGGATAACTATGGCTACACCTTC. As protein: CASSLRDNYGYTF.

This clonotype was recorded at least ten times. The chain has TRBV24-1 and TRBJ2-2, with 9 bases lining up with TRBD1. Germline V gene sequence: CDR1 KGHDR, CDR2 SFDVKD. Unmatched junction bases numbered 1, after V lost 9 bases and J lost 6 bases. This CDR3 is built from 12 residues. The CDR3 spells CATRTGAGELFF. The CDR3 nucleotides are TGTGCCACCCGGACAGGGGCCGGGGAGCTGTTTTTT.

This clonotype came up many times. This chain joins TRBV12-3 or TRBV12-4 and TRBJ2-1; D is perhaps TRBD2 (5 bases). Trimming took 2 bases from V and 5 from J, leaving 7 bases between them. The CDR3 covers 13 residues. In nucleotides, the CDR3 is TGTGCCAGCAGTTTAACGGGGAACAATGAGCAGTTCTTC. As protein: CASSLTGNNEQFF.

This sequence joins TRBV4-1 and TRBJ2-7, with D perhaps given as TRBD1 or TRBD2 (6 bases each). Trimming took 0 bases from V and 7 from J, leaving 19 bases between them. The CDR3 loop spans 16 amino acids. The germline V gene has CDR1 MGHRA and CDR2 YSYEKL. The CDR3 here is CASSQDRAGGWGEQYF. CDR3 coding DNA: TGCGCCAGCAGCCAAGATCGGGCCGGGGGCTGGGGGGAGCAGTACTTC.

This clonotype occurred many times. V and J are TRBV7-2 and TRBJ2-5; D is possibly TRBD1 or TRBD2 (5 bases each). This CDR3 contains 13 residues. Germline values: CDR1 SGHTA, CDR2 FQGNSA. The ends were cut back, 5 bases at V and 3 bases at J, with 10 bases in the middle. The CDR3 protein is CASSPGPKETQYF. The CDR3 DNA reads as TGTGCCAGCAGCCCGGGACCGAAAGAGACCCAGTACTTC.

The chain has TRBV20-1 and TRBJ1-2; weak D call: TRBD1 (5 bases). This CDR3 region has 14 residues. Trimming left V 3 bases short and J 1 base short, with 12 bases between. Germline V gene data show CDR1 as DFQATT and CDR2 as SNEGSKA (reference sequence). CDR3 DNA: TGCAGTGCTAGGGGGCATCCCGATAACTATGGCTACACCTTC. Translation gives CSARGHPDNYGYTF.

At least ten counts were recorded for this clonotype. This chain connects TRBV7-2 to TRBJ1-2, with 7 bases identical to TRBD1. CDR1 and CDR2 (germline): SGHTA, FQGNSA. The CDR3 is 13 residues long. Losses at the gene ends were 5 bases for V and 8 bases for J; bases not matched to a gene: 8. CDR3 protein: CASSPQGIGGYTF. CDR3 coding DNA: TGTGCCAGCAGCCCACAGGGGATAGGGGGCTACACCTTC. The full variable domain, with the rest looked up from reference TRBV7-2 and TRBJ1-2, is GAGVSQSPSNKVTEKGKDVELRCDPISGHTALYWYRQSLGQGLEFLIYFQGNSAPDKSGLPSDRFSAERTGGSVSTLTIQRTQQEDSAVYLCASSPQGIGGYTFGSGTRLTVV.

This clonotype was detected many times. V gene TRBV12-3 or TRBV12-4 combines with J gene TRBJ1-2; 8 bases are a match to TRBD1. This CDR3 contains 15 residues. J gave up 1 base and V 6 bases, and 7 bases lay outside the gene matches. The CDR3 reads CASRGQDPFNYGYTF. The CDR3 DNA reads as TGTGCCAGCAGGGGACAGGATCCTTTTAACTATGGCTACACCTTC.

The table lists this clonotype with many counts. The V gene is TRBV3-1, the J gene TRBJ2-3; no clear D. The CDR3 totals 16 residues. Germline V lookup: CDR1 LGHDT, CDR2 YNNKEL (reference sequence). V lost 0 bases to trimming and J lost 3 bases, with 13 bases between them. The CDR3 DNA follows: TGTGCCAGCAGCCAAGAGAATGTTTCCCCAACAGATACGCAGTATTTT. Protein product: CASSQENVSPTDTQYF.